This T cell receptor (beta chain) derives from a study of T cells in Graves' hyperthyroidism and ophthalmopathy. Study information: The authors collected peripheral blood at initial diagnosis, before any treatment.

Researchers amplified the TCR beta CDR3 regions from RNA transcripts. First-round RT-PCR of the TCR CDR3 relied on the HTBI primer set. MiXCR was run by TCRdb on the multiplex PCR reads, yielding one entry per CDR3 protein. The sample records some 760,000 distinct CDR3 sequences, around 15% being singletons. Study findings and constraints: Blood samples included most of the expanded thyroid clonotypes exceeding 0.001. Ophthalmopathy was separated from stable hyperthyroidism by a 13 V-J model.

Lactation, pregnancy, other autoimmune disease or uncontrolled infection excluded patients. V lost 0 bases and J 5 bases, leaving 11 bases between the germline ends. Per the germline V gene, CDR1 is SGDLS and CDR2 is YYNGEE. The CDR3 is 14 amino acids. As for this clonotype: Its antigen is not known.

This rearrangement joins TRBV9 to TRBJ1-1; D is undetermined. Sequenced sample: blood. This clonotype was obtained from a woman aged 18 to 35 with Graves' hyperthyroidism. DNA for the CDR3: TGTGCCAGCAGCGTAGGATCAGTCGGGACTGAAGCTTTCTTT. Translating gives CASSVGSVGTEAFF.